This is a list of T cell receptor beta chains from one sample in a study of cytomegalovirus exposure and HLA in healthy donors. The assay was immunoSEQ multiplex PCR, and TCRdb's table has in-frame clones only and misses some. The sample consists of 120,000 to 150,000 clones, roughly four fifths of them appearing once. Material: PBMCs. Receptor source: a man younger than 30 in good health and CMV-seropositive. The CDR3 runs from the conserved cysteine through the conserved F or W. A D gene is named only where the DNA matches it firmly. Size is stated for part of the rows, as once, few or many counts, or as a class when the clone is expanded.

d_call	j_call	v_call	clone_size	cdr3_nt	cdr3_aa
TRBD2	TRBJ2-7	TRBV5-5	medium-sized	TGTGCCAGCACCTGGACTAGCGGGGGCTACGAGCAGTACTTC	CASTWTSGGYEQYF
TRBD2	TRBJ2-7	TRBV7-8	few	TGTGCCAGCAGCCCCAATAGCGGGAGGGCCTCCGAGCAGTACTTC	CASSPNSGRASEQYF
TRBD1	TRBJ2-5	TRBV11-2	.	TGTGCCAGCAGCTCCTGGACAGGGTCGCGAGAGACCCAGTACTTC	CASSSWTGSRETQYF
.	TRBJ2-7	TRBV27	.	TGTGCCAGCAGTTTCAGGCTGACGACCGGCGAGCAGTACTTC	CASSFRLTTGEQYF
.	TRBJ1-1	TRBV6-6	.	TGTGCCAGCAGTTACTCAGGGGGCACTGAAGCTTTCTTT	CASSYSGGTEAFF
.	TRBJ1-2	TRBV28	.	TGTGCCAGCAGCTATAACAGGAATGGCTACACCTTC	CASSYNRNGYTF
TRBD1	TRBJ2-6	TRBV15	.	TGTGCCACCAGCAGAGGAACAGGGGGCACGGCCGGGGCCAACGTCCTGACTTTC	CATSRGTGGTAGANVLTF
TRBD2	TRBJ2-7	TRBV2	.	TGTGCCAGCAGTGGATTATCAGCGGGAGGCGAGCAGTACTTC	CASSGLSAGGEQYF
.	TRBJ2-5	TRBV7-2	once	TGTGCCAGCAGCTTAGGACAGTCGGTCCAGTACTTC	CASSLGQSVQYF
TRBD1	TRBJ2-2	TRBV12-5	few	TGTGCTAGTGGTTTGGGGGACAGCTCGAACACCGGGGAGCTGTTTTTT	CASGLGDSSNTGELFF
.	TRBJ1-1	TRBV6-1	.	TGTGCCAGCAGTGGCAGGGGGAACACTGAAGCTTTCTTT	CASSGRGNTEAFF
.	TRBJ2-7	TRBV2	.	TGTGCCAGCAGTGCGATGACTTCCTACGAGCAGTACTTC	CASSAMTSYEQYF
TRBD2	TRBJ2-5	TRBV9	few	TGTGCCAGCAGCGTAGTGGCTAGCGGGAGGGGTGAGACCCAGTACTTC	CASSVVASGRGETQYF
.	TRBJ2-5	TRBV29-1	.	TGCAGCGGGGGGGAGACTCCAGAGACCCAGTACTTC	CSGGETPETQYF
.	TRBJ2-3	TRBV18	.	TGTGCCAGCTCATTACTTGGGGCCAGGAGCACAGATACGCAGTATTTT	CASSLLGARSTDTQYF
.	TRBJ2-7	TRBV10-3	.	TGTGCCATCAGGTCTTTAGAGTACGAGCAGTACTTC	CAIRSLEYEQYF
.	TRBJ1-2	TRBV28	.	TGTGCCAGCAGTTTGGTGTCTGGGGCTGGCTACACCTTC	CASSLVSGAGYTF
.	TRBJ2-7	TRBV6-1	once	TGTGCCAGCATGAAGGGAGGGGGAACCTACGAGCAGTACTTC	CASMKGGGTYEQYF
.	TRBJ2-7	TRBV5-1	once	TGCGCCAGCAGCTTAGGGGTGATTCCCTACGAGCAGTACTTC	CASSLGVIPYEQYF
.	TRBJ2-3	TRBV7-3	.	TGTGCCAGCAGCCCTATGACAGGCAAAGATACGCAGTATTTT	CASSPMTGKDTQYF
.	TRBJ1-1	TRBV28	.	TGTGCCAGCAGTTCTGAGACTACAGTCATGAACACTGAAGCTTTCTTT	CASSSETTVMNTEAFF